This entry lists 2 T cell receptor beta chains sequenced from one sample in a study of T cell changes during pregnancy in multiple sclerosis. Generated by immunoSEQ multiplex PCR, the TCRdb table keeps only in-frame clones and is missing some. The table includes approximately 46,000 clones, approximately 90% detected once. Sample: CD8+ T cells from peripheral blood mononuclear cells, taken in the second trimester of pregnancy. All receptors derive from a female donor with multiple sclerosis, enrolled in a pregnancy study.

The chain links TRBV11-1 to TRBJ1-2; D uncertain. The ends were cut back, 0 bases at V and 7 bases at J, with 15 bases in the middle. This CDR3 has 15 residues. Germline CDR1 SGHAT, CDR2 FQDESV (reference sequence). The DNA for the CDR3 is TGTGCCAGCAGCTTAGCTCGGACCCCGCGGGTTGGCTACACCTTC. This codes for CASSLARTPRVGYTF.

V and J are TRBV7-9 and TRBJ2-7, with no clear D. Germline-derived CDR1 and CDR2 are SEHNR and FQNEAQ (reference sequence). The length of the CDR3 is 13 residues. Trimming left V 1 base short and J 2 bases short, with 6 bases between. CDR3 in amino acids: CASSLVQTYEQYF. The CDR3 DNA reads as TGTGCCAGCAGCTTAGTACAGACCTACGAGCAGTACTTC.